This T cell receptor beta chain was observed in a study of blood T cells in healthy people across ages. A J-beta primer mix and a sample-barcoded 5' primer were used in a second PCR of about 7 to 11 cycles. A single record per CDR3 protein comes from TCRdb applying MiXCR to the 5' RACE reads. This sample has more than 1,400,000 distinct CDR3 sequences, with around 39% found just once. V lost 2 bases, J lost 3 bases, and 11 bases lay in between. Germline CDR1 SGHDT, CDR2 YYEEEE. The CDR3 consists of 14 residues. This clonotype has a single count. The sequenced material came from blood. This sequence joins TRBV5-6 and TRBJ2-5; D might be TRBD2 (6 bases). The receptor was isolated from a woman between 18 and 29 years old in good health. This CDR3 is CASSFGTPEETQYF. CDR3 DNA: TGTGCCAGCAGCTTCGGGACTCCCGAAGAGACCCAGTACTTC.